These 20 T cell receptor beta chains were all obtained from the same sample, sequenced in a study of blood T cell repertoires in COVID-19. The assay was immunoSEQ multiplex PCR, and TCRdb's table has in-frame clones only and misses some. The sample includes about 270,000 clones, around 82% of them seen just once. Material for sequencing was peripheral blood. The source is a woman under 30 with acute or convalescent COVID-19.

The V gene is TRBV30, the J gene TRBJ1-2, with D possibly being TRBD1 (5 bases). This CDR3 is built from 16 residues. The V end was cut by 6 bases, the J end by 2 bases, with 22 bases between. Germline lookup yields CDR1 GTSNPN and CDR2 SVGIG (reference sequence). The CDR3 protein is CACDARGNLGNYGYTF. The CDR3 DNA reads as TGTGCCTGTGATGCGCGGGGCAACCTGGGAAACTATGGCTACACCTTC.

The V call is TRBV24-1, the J call TRBJ2-1; 7 nucleotides match TRBD2. Germline V gives CDR1 KGHDR, CDR2 SFDVKD. CDR3 length: 19 residues. V shed 6 bases, J shed 0 bases, and the junction held 16 bases outside the gene matches. This CDR3 is CATSTPYDTSESSYNEQFF. The CDR3 region has the DNA TGTGCCACCAGTACACCGTACGACACTAGCGAAAGCTCCTACAATGAGCAGTTCTTC.

The chain joins TRBV4-1 to TRBJ2-2, with a weak D call TRBD1 (6 bases). This CDR3 is built from 15 residues. Germline assignment: CDR1 MGHRA and CDR2 YSYEKL. The germline V and J ends were trimmed by 3 bases and 3 bases, with 11 bases remaining between them. The CDR3 DNA sequence: TGCGCCAGCAGCCAGGGGGCGCTAGACACCGGGGAGCTGTTTTTT. It is translated as CASSQGALDTGELFF.

V and J are TRBV27 and TRBJ2-7; tentative D call: TRBD1 (5 bases). Germline assignment: CDR1 MNHEY and CDR2 SMNVEV (reference sequence). There are 13 residues in the CDR3. Trimming took off 6 bases at V and 4 bases at J, with 13 bases between the two ends. This CDR3 is CASSQLDSYEQYF. The CDR3 DNA reads TGTGCCAGCAGCCAACTCGACAGTTACGAGCAGTACTTC.

The chain joins TRBV9 to TRBJ1-2; TRBD1 agrees at 8 bases. The germline gives CDR1 SGDLS, CDR2 YYNGEE. The CDR3 extends over 15 amino acids. V dropped 2 bases and J dropped 5; count of bases not matched to a gene: 8. CDR3 sequence reads: CASSVQDRQGYGYTF. CDR3 DNA sequence: TGTGCCAGCAGCGTCCAAGATCGACAGGGGTATGGCTACACCTTC. The full variable domain, rest sourced from reference TRBV9 and TRBJ1-2, is DSGVTQTPKHLITATGQRVTLRCSPRSGDLSVYWYQQSLDQGLQFLIQYYNGEERAKGNILERFSAQQFPDLHSELNLSSLELGDSALYFCASSVQDRQGYGYTFGSGTRLTVV.

The chain joins TRBV5-8 to TRBJ1-1; the D is unclear. Germline CDR1 reads SGHTS; CDR2 reads YDEGEE. The ends were cut back, 0 bases at V and 4 bases at J, with 10 bases in the middle. This CDR3 region has 14 residues. Here the CDR3 reads CASSLVPGGTEAFF. The CDR3 DNA sequence: TGTGCCAGCAGCTTGGTACCTGGCGGCACTGAAGCTTTCTTT.

The rearrangement links TRBV5-8 to TRBJ2-7; D perhaps matches TRBD1 (5 bases). The CDR3 consists of 14 residues. Per the germline V gene, CDR1 is SGHTS and CDR2 is YDEGEE. The V and J ends lost 0 bases and 13 bases respectively, with 20 bases between them. The CDR3 region has the DNA TGTGCCAGCAGCTTGGCGCTGGGGCAATCAATGGATTACTTC. Its protein product is CASSLALGQSMDYF.

The chain joins TRBV12-3 or TRBV12-4 to TRBJ1-4; 7 nucleotides align to TRBD1. The CDR3 is made up of 12 amino acids. V shed 6 bases and J 17 bases; nucleotides not matched to a gene: 12. The CDR3 nucleotides are TGTGCCAGCAGGACAGTGGGACAGACTCCCTTTTTT. Amino acid sequence: CASRTVGQTPFF.

This clone was observed a handful of times. The V call is TRBV29-1, the J call TRBJ2-2, with D maybe TRBD1 (6 bases). Germline V gene data show CDR1 as SQVTM and CDR2 as ANQGSEA. V lost 6 bases to trimming and J lost 1 base, with 12 bases between them. The CDR3 length is 14 residues. CDR3 coding DNA: TGCAGCGTGGGCGGACAGCAGAACACCGGGGAGCTGTTTTTT. This gives the protein CSVGGQQNTGELFF.

This clone has more than one count but fewer than ten. The gene calls are TRBV29-1 and TRBJ2-1; TRBD2 aligns across 13 bases. Per the germline V gene, CDR1 is SQVTM and CDR2 is ANQGSEA. The CDR3 is 15 residues long. After removal of 7 bases from V and 6 bases from J, the junction contained 9 bases not matched to a gene. This chain's CDR3 is CSAQRLAGGTNEQFF. The CDR3, as DNA: TGCAGCGCTCAAAGACTAGCGGGAGGAACCAATGAGCAGTTCTTC.

This clone was counted only a few times. CDR3 DNA: TGTGCCAGCAGGGGGACAGGGGGGTCACCCCTCCACTTT. It yields the protein CASRGTGGSPLHF. The rearrangement links TRBV6-5 to TRBJ1-6, with 11 nucleotides matching TRBD1. This CDR3 has 13 amino acids. V lost 6 bases and J lost 10; bases outside the gene matches: 2. Germline CDR1 is MNHEY and CDR2 is SVGAGI.

The chain couples TRBV7-3 to TRBJ1-6, with D possibly being TRBD1 (6 bases). This CDR3 comprises 15 residues. CDR1 SGHTA and CDR2 FQGTGA come from the germline V gene. Trimming stripped 5 bases from V and 7 bases from J, with 15 bases between. CDR3 coding DNA: TGTGCCAGCAGCCTCTCTGCAGGGGCAAATTCACCCCTCCACTTT. As protein: CASSLSAGANSPLHF.

The gene calls are TRBV6-5 and TRBJ2-1; D unresolved. This CDR3 is built from 14 residues. Deletions cut 2 bases from V and 9 bases from J, with 14 bases between. CDR1 and CDR2 from the germline V gene are MNHEY and SVGAGI. CDR3 loop: CASSYLETSVEQFF. CDR3 DNA sequence: TGTGCCAGCAGTTACCTGGAGACTTCAGTTGAGCAGTTCTTC.

The rearrangement joins TRBV6-5 to TRBJ2-7; a possible D gene is TRBD2 (5 bases). This CDR3 has 15 residues. Germline lookup yields CDR1 MNHEY and CDR2 SVGAGI. V was clipped by 2 bases and J by 6 bases, with 17 bases between them. CDR3 in DNA: TGTGCCAGCAGTTACATCCCGGGGAAAGGTGGCGAGCAGTACTTC. Translated, it gives CASSYIPGKGGEQYF.

The rearrangement uses TRBV27 and TRBJ2-1; maybe TRBD2 (6 bases). Germline CDR1 is MNHEY and CDR2 is SMNVEV (reference sequence). V was cut by 2 bases and J by 1 base, with 18 bases left in between. The CDR3 extends over 18 amino acids. This CDR3 reads CASSLGRLRDVSYNEQFF. The DNA for the CDR3 is TGTGCCAGCAGTTTAGGGCGTTTGCGGGACGTTTCCTACAATGAGCAGTTCTTC.

The chain joins TRBV19 to TRBJ1-5; D gene unclear. CDR1 and CDR2 from the germline V gene are LNHDA and SQIVND (reference sequence). Between the trimmed V and J ends, which lost 3 bases and 7 bases, there was a span of 16 bases. This CDR3 comprises 15 residues. The CDR3 bases are TGTGCCAGTAGTATCATCATGGCATCCCAACAGCCCCAGCATTTT. Translation: CASSIIMASQQPQHF. The whole variable domain, filled in from reference TRBV19 and TRBJ1-5, reads DGGITQSPKYLFRKEGQNVTLSCEQNLNHDAMYWYRQDPGQGLRLIYYSQIVNDFQKGDIAEGYSVSREKKESFPLTVTSAQKNPTAFYLCASSIIMASQQPQHFGDGTRLSIL.

J is TRBJ1-1 and V is TRBV20-1, with TRBD1 as a possible D gene (6 bases). The CDR3 is made up of 14 amino acids. Trimming removed 3 bases from V and 1 base from J, with 12 bases in between. Germline V gene sequence: CDR1 DFQATT, CDR2 SNEGSKA (reference sequence). The CDR3: CSASKDSANTEAFF. The CDR3 region has the DNA TGCAGTGCTAGTAAGGACAGCGCGAACACTGAAGCTTTCTTT.

The rearrangement links TRBV6-5 to TRBJ2-5; 8 bases are shared with TRBD1. V lost 5 bases to trimming and J lost 4 bases; unmatched junction nucleotides: 9. The germline gives CDR1 MNHEY, CDR2 SVGAGI. The CDR3 runs to 15 residues. The CDR3 region has the DNA TGTGCCAGCAGTCGAATTCAGGGGGCCGGAGAGACCCAGTACTTC. It encodes CASSRIQGAGETQYF.

Details on this clone: The sample contains more than one DNA sequence encoding this CDR3. V and J are TRBV7-2 and TRBJ2-7; 8 bases agree with TRBD1. The V gene's germline CDR1 is SGHTA and CDR2 FQGNSA. With V trimmed by 1 base and J by 2 bases, 1 base remained unmatched. The CDR3 sequence is 14 residues long. The CDR3 is CASSLGTGPYEQYF. CDR3 nucleotide sequence: TGTGCCAGCAGCTTAGGGACAGGGCCCTACGAGCAGTACTTC.

This clone was found many times. The chain recombines TRBV6-5 with TRBJ1-2; TRBD1 might be the D (5 bases). Trimming left V 8 bases short and J 4 bases short, with 14 bases between. CDR1 MNHEY and CDR2 SVGAGI come from the germline V gene. The CDR3 is 13 amino acids. CDR3 DNA sequence: TGTGCCAGCCGCGTCCAGGGAGGCTATGGCTACACCTTC. Translated: CASRVQGGYGYTF.